These 29 T cell receptor beta chains were sequenced from one sample in a study of vaccination effects on CD4 cells after COVID-19. The data were produced by immunoSEQ multiplex PCR, yet TCRdb's version contains in-frame clones alone and is incomplete. The sample carries just under 75,000 clones, 60% to 75% recorded once. Before sequencing, viral peptide pools were used by the ViraFEST assay to expand antigen-specific CD4+ T cells. Scientists isolated CD4+ T cells after a roughly nine-day culture period ended. Among the vaccine recipients, none had a prior SARS-CoV-2 infection, and nucleocapsid antibodies were negative. These receptors have no identified antigens. The sequencing used CD4+ T cells from PBMCs cultured with HCoV-NL63 spike peptides, collected before COVID-19 vaccination. Receptors originate from a human donor who received a COVID-19 vaccine.

The sample holds one count of this clone. The gene calls are TRBV24-1 and TRBJ2-2; D is undetermined. V was shortened by 3 bases and J by 2 bases, with 6 bases between the two germline ends. From germline, CDR1 is KGHDR and CDR2 SFDVKD. This CDR3 region has 14 residues. The CDR3, as DNA: TGTGCCACCAGTGATGCCAGAAACACCGGGGAGCTGTTTTTT. Residues: CATSDARNTGELFF.

This chain connects TRBV25-1 to TRBJ2-5, with TRBD1 identical over 10 bases. The germline V gene encodes CDR1 MGHDK and CDR2 SYGVNS. J gave up 7 bases and V 2 bases, and 10 bases lay outside the gene matches. This CDR3 has 16 amino acids. Here the CDR3 reads CASSERGGTGAGTQYF. For the CDR3, the DNA is TGTGCCAGCAGTGAAAGGGGGGGGACAGGGGCCGGGACCCAGTACTTC.

The chain joins TRBV19 to TRBJ2-5, with 9 bases matching TRBD2. The CDR3 has 14 amino acids. J lost 4 bases, V lost 3 bases, and 3 bases had no gene match. CDR1 and CDR2 from the germline V gene are LNHDA and SQIVND (reference sequence). This CDR3 is CASSMRGGRETQYF. The CDR3 DNA sequence: TGTGCCAGTAGTATGCGGGGGGGCAGAGAGACCCAGTACTTC.

V gene TRBV19 combines with J gene TRBJ1-2; 7 bases are a match to TRBD1. The CDR3 extends over 15 amino acids. The junction had 12 bases not matched to a gene; V was cut back by 8 bases and J by 3 bases. Looked up from germline, CDR1 is LNHDA and CDR2 is SQIVND (reference sequence). The CDR3 spells CASVMGRGGDYGYTF. The CDR3 nucleotides are TGTGCCAGTGTTATGGGCAGAGGGGGCGACTATGGCTACACCTTC.

The chain is built from TRBV5-5 and TRBJ2-7; a possible D gene is TRBD2 (6 bases). From germline, CDR1 is SGHKS and CDR2 YYEKEE (reference sequence). V shed 4 bases and J shed 0 bases, with 20 bases lying between them. The CDR3 runs to 17 residues. CDR3 sequence (DNA): TGTGCCAGCAGCCTACGTCTCGGGACTCCAAGCTCCTACGAGCAGTACGTC. Translating it yields CASSLRLGTPSSYEQYV.

This chain connects TRBV18 to TRBJ1-4; 7 bases match TRBD1. V gave up 1 base and J gave up 5 bases; unmatched junction bases: 4. This CDR3 has 15 amino acids. Germline loops: CDR1 KGHSH, CDR2 LQKENI. The CDR3 nucleotides read TGTGCCAGCTCACCACAGGGACAGAGAAATGAAAAACTGTTTTTT. Its translation is CASSPQGQRNEKLFF.

The chain employs TRBV7-9 and TRBJ1-1; TRBD1 matches at 9 bases. The V gene's germline CDR1 is SEHNR and CDR2 FQNEAQ (reference sequence). The V segment lost 5 bases and the J segment 6 bases; nucleotides outside the gene matches: 7. This CDR3 spans 14 amino acids. CDR3 DNA: TGTGCCAGCAGCCGACAGGGGGGCCCCTCTGAAGCTTTCTTT. Its translation is CASSRQGGPSEAFF.

The gene calls are TRBV6-5 and TRBJ2-3; the match to TRBD2 covers 7 bases. This CDR3 has 14 amino acids. The germline gives CDR1 MNHEY, CDR2 SVGAGI. The V and J ends lost 4 bases and 3 bases, in that order; junction bases with no gene match: 4. CDR3 bases: TGTGCCAGCAGTTTAGTGGGGGGGACAGATACGCAGTATTTT. Its translation: CASSLVGGTDTQYF.

CDR3 amino acids: CATALKGGRIATNEKLFF. Here the CDR3 DNA reads TGTGCCACCGCCCTTAAGGGGGGCAGGATCGCAACTAATGAAAAACTGTTTTTT. The gene calls are TRBV15 and TRBJ1-4; a possible D gene is TRBD1 (6 bases). The germline CDR1 and CDR2 sequences are LNHNV and YYDKDF (reference sequence). The CDR3 consists of 18 residues. V lost 8 bases, J lost 0 bases, and 22 bases lay in between.

The table lists this clone with a count of one. The CDR3 region has the DNA TGTGCCAGCAGCCTCCCCCGGGACAATAATTCACCCCTCCACTTT. It translates to CASSLPRDNNSPLHF. V usage is TRBV11-3 and J usage is TRBJ1-6, with D maybe TRBD1 (6 bases). Per the germline V gene, CDR1 is SGHNT and CDR2 is YENEEA. The CDR3 runs to 15 residues. V was pared by 5 bases and J by 5 bases, with 13 bases between.

This rearrangement joins TRBV5-1 to TRBJ2-1; D not resolved. CDR3 size: 11 residues. The V gene's germline CDR1 is SGHRS and CDR2 YFSETQ. Trimming cost V 5 bases and J 4 bases, with 4 bases left between them. CDR3 residues: CASSLYNEQFF. The CDR3 region has the DNA TGCGCCAGCAGTTTATACAATGAGCAGTTCTTC.

In nucleotides, the CDR3 is TGTGCCACCAGTGATTCCGGGGCTGACTATGGCTACACCTTC. It encodes CATSDSGADYGYTF. V usage is TRBV24-1 and J usage is TRBJ1-2; tentatively, D is TRBD1 (5 bases). The CDR3 is 14 residues long. Germline assignment: CDR1 KGHDR and CDR2 SFDVKD. V was clipped by 2 bases and J by 3 bases, with 9 bases between them.

The chain uses TRBV1 and TRBJ2-1; the tabulated D call, TRBD2, remains unverified against the DNA. TRBV1 is a pseudogene locus. The CDR3 consists of 14 residues. In DNA form, the CDR3 reads TGCACCAGCAGCCAGAGCGGGGAGGACAATGAGCAGTTCTTC. Protein product: CTSSQSGEDNEQFF.

This chain connects TRBV25-1 to TRBJ2-7; 9 bases match TRBD1. Germline CDR1 reads MGHDK; CDR2 reads SYGVNS. Trimming cost V 3 bases and J 6 bases; bases outside gene matches: 12. This CDR3 spans 16 amino acids. Written as DNA, the CDR3 is TGTGCCAGCAGTGATCGTCTGCAGGGACAGGGCTGCGAGCAGTACGTC. Protein product: CASSDRLQGQGCEQYV.

This chain uses TRBV4-2 with TRBJ2-5, with TRBD2 matching over 14 bases. Germline V gene sequence: CDR1 LGHNA, CDR2 YNFKEQ. V trimming: 0 bases; J trimming: 4 bases; junction bases outside the gene matches: 4. There are 17 residues in the CDR3. DNA for the CDR3: TGTGCCAGCAGCCAAGATGGGACTAGCGGGGGCGTAGAGACCCAGTACTTC. Translating it yields CASSQDGTSGGVETQYF.

The rearrangement joins TRBV7-3 to TRBJ2-5; weak D call: TRBD1 (6 bases). The CDR3 runs 15 residues. The V end lost 2 bases, the J end lost 2 bases, and 12 bases lay between the germline ends. Germline loops: CDR1 SGHTA, CDR2 FQGTGA. CDR3 in amino acids: CASSLLGQAQETQYF. CDR3 sequence (DNA): TGTGCCAGCAGCTTATTGGGACAAGCTCAAGAGACCCAGTACTTC.

Written as DNA, the CDR3 is TGTGCCAGCAGCTTAAACAGGGACTACACCGGGGAGCTGTTTTTT. Protein: CASSLNRDYTGELFF. The chain uses TRBV5-8 and TRBJ2-2; either TRBD1 or TRBD2 may supply D (6 bases each). This CDR3 has 15 amino acids. Germline assignment: CDR1 SGHTS and CDR2 YDEGEE. V was cut by 2 bases and J by 3 bases, with 11 bases left in between.

The chain links TRBV6-5 to TRBJ2-1; D ambiguous. This CDR3 contains 14 residues. CDR1 MNHEY and CDR2 SVGAGI come from the germline V gene. V gave up 6 bases and J gave up 6 bases, with 15 bases separating them. CDR3: CASRPTGRSNEQFF. As DNA, the CDR3 is TGTGCCAGCAGACCAACGGGCCGGTCCAATGAGCAGTTCTTC.

The V gene is TRBV6-5, the J gene TRBJ1-6; D not certain. V was shortened by 0 bases and J by 7 bases, with 10 bases between the two germline ends. CDR1 MNHEY and CDR2 SVGAGI come from the germline V gene. The CDR3 length is 15 residues. CDR3 in amino acids: CASSYSFVGNSPLHF. The CDR3 DNA sequence: TGTGCCAGCAGTTACTCTTTCGTGGGAAATTCACCCCTCCACTTT.

CDR3 in amino acids: CATSGGPFNEQFF. The CDR3 nucleotides read TGTGCCACCAGTGGGGGGCCGTTTAATGAGCAGTTCTTC. This chain links TRBV24-1 with TRBJ2-1; D perhaps matches TRBD1 (6 bases). Germline V gene data show CDR1 as KGHDR and CDR2 as SFDVKD. CDR3 length: 13 amino acids. V lost 5 bases and J 7 bases, leaving 11 bases between the germline ends.

The chain is built from TRBV7-8 and TRBJ1-4; 8 bases match TRBD1. V was pared by 8 bases and J by 7 bases, with 6 bases of the junction left unmatched. This CDR3 has 13 amino acids. Germline CDR1 is SGHVS and CDR2 is FQNEAQ. The chain's CDR3 is CASRPGGGEKLFF. CDR3 coding DNA: TGTGCCAGCCGGCCAGGGGGCGGTGAAAAACTGTTTTTT.

The rearrangement joins TRBV19 to TRBJ1-5; the D is unclear. Germline CDR1 and CDR2: LNHDA and SQIVND (reference sequence). This CDR3 has 13 amino acids. The V end lost 4 bases, the J end lost 5 bases, and 9 bases lay between the germline ends. The CDR3 here is CASSKQPYQPQHF. CDR3 bases: TGTGCCAGTAGTAAACAGCCGTATCAGCCCCAGCATTTT.

This clone was observed a few times. This chain uses TRBV9 with TRBJ1-3; D is undetermined. V lost 0 bases and J lost 3, with 10 bases in between. The germline gives CDR1 SGDLS, CDR2 YYNGEE. The CDR3 is made up of 15 amino acids. The CDR3, as DNA: TGTGCCAGCAGCGTAGAGCCAGAGAATGGAAACACCATATATTTT. Translation gives CASSVEPENGNTIYF. The whole variable domain, remainder taken from reference TRBV9 and TRBJ1-3, is DSGVTQTPKHLITATGQRVTLRCSPRSGDLSVYWYQQSLDQGLQFLIQYYNGEERAKGNILERFSAQQFPDLHSELNLSSLELGDSALYFCASSVEPENGNTIYFGEGSWLTVV.

This chain joins TRBV20-1 and TRBJ1-1; TRBD1 might be the D (6 bases). V gave up 3 bases and J gave up 0 bases, with 17 bases separating them. CDR3 length equals 16 residues. Germline assignment: CDR1 DFQATT and CDR2 SNEGSKA (reference sequence). CDR3 loop: CSASRGQSLMNTEAFF. The CDR3 DNA reads as TGCAGTGCTAGTCGAGGACAGTCTTTGATGAACACTGAAGCTTTCTTT.

The V gene is TRBV7-2, the J gene TRBJ1-2; no clear D. Germline CDR1 is SGHTA and CDR2 is FQGNSA. This CDR3 comprises 14 residues. V was trimmed by 0 bases and J by 2 bases, leaving 7 bases between them. The CDR3 protein is CASSLAGTNYGYTF. CDR3 in DNA: TGTGCCAGCAGCTTAGCGGGTACGAACTATGGCTACACCTTC.

The chain uses TRBV24-1 and TRBJ2-2; possibly TRBD1 for D (8 bases). Per germline, CDR1 KGHDR and CDR2 SFDVKD. The length of the CDR3 is 14 residues. Trimming removed 10 bases at V and 4 bases at J, with 15 bases between. The CDR3 sequence is CATQQGGFTGELFF. CDR3 sequence (DNA): TGTGCCACTCAACAGGGGGGGTTCACCGGGGAGCTGTTTTTT.

V gene TRBV21-1 combines with J gene TRBJ2-2; the table's TRBD1 call for D was not verified on the DNA. TRBV21-1 is described as a pseudogene. This CDR3 region has 20 residues. The CDR3 sequence is CASSKHLTGGVFPNTGELFF. As DNA, the CDR3 is TGTGCCAGCAGCAAACACCTTACAGGGGGGGTGTTTCCCAACACCGGGGAGCTGTTTTTT.

V is TRBV5-1 and J is TRBJ2-1; D gene ambiguous. This CDR3 is built from 15 residues. Trimming left V 0 bases short and J 7 bases short, with 14 bases between. Germline V CDR1 and CDR2: SGHRS, YFSETQ. The CDR3 reads CASSLERIPGNEQFF. The CDR3 DNA reads TGCGCCAGCAGCTTGGAACGCATCCCGGGTAATGAGCAGTTCTTC. Combining the CDR3 with reference TRBV5-1 and TRBJ2-1 gives the whole variable domain KAGVTQTPRYLIKTRGQQVTLSCSPISGHRSVSWYQQTPGQGLQFLFEYFSETQRNKGNFPGRFSGRQFSNSRSEMNVSTLELGDSALYLCASSLERIPGNEQFFGPGTRLTVL.

This clone was detected a few times. This chain links TRBV19 with TRBJ1-1; 7 bases match TRBD1. The trim removed 6 bases at V and 0 bases at J, leaving 13 bases unmatched. From germline, CDR1 is LNHDA and CDR2 SQIVND (reference sequence). The CDR3 spans 17 residues. CDR3 bases: TGTGCCAGTAGAGCCGCCAGGGGGGTTAAGGTGAACACTGAAGCTTTCTTT. This translates into CASRAARGVKVNTEAFF. The full variable domain, with the rest looked up from reference TRBV19 and TRBJ1-1, is DGGITQSPKYLFRKEGQNVTLSCEQNLNHDAMYWYRQDPGQGLRLIYYSQIVNDFQKGDIAEGYSVSREKKESFPLTVTSAQKNPTAFYLCASRAARGVKVNTEAFFGQGTRLTVV.